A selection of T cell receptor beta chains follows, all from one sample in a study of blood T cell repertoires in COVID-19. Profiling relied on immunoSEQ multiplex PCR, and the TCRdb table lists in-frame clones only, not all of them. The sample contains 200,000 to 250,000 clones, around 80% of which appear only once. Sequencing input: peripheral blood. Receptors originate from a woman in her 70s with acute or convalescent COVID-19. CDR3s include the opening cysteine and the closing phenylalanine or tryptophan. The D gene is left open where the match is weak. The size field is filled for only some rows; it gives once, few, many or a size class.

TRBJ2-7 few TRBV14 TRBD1 TGTGCCAGCAGCCTGCCCGGGACAGGTCTCTACGAGCAGTACTTC CASSLPGTGLYEQYF
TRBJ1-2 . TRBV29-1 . TGCAGCGTTTCCGGGGATAAGACGGACCCCTCCGGCTACACCTTC CSVSGDKTDPSGYTF
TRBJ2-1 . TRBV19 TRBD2 TGTGCCAGTAGTACCCCGGGGGGTGAGCAGTTCTTC CASSTPGGEQFF
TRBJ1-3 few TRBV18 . TGTGCCAGCTCTCCTTTTTCTGGAAACACCATATATTTT CASSPFSGNTIYF
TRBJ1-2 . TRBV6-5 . TGTGCCAGCAGTTTTGACAGATCATATGGCTACACCTTC CASSFDRSYGYTF
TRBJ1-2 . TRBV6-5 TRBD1 TGTGCCAGCAGGGAGACAGGGAAGGACTATGGCTACACCTTC CASRETGKDYGYTF
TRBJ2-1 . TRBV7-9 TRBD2 TGTGCCAGCAGCATGAGTAGCGGGAGGGCCTACAATGAGCAGTTCTTC CASSMSSGRAYNEQFF
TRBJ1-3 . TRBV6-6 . TGTGCCAGCAGCTACGGGGGGTCAGGAAACACCATATATTTT CASSYGGSGNTIYF
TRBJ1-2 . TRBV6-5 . TGTGCCAGCAGCACGGGGGTGGCCTATGGCTACACCTTC CASSTGVAYGYTF
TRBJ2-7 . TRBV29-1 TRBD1 TGCAGCGTTGTGCCAGGGGGCTCCTACGAGCAGTACTTC CSVVPGGSYEQYF
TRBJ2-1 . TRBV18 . TGTGCCAGCTCACAGCAACAGAACAATGAGCAGTTCTTC CASSQQQNNEQFF
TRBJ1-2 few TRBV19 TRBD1 TGTGCCAGTAGTACTCCACGGACAGGGGGAAACTATGGCTACACCTTC CASSTPRTGGNYGYTF
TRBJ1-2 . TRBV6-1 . TGTGCCAGCAGTGAAGAGGTGTTTTCGGGCTATGGCTACACCTTC CASSEEVFSGYGYTF
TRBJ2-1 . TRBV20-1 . TGCAGTGCCCCCGTAAATGAGCAGTTCTTC CSAPVNEQFF
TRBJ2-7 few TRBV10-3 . TGTGCCATCAGTGAGTCTGGGGCCAGGAGGGAATCGGGCGAGCAGTACTTC CAISESGARRESGEQYF
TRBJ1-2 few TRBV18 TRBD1 TGTGCCAGCTCACCACCGAATCGACAGGGAAGTGATGGCTACACCTTC CASSPPNRQGSDGYTF
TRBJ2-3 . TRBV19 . TGTGCCAGTAGTATCGGTTTCCGCACAGATACGCAGTATTTT CASSIGFRTDTQYF
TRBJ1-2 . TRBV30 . TGTGCCTGGAGTCACGGGACTATCTATGGCTACACCTTC CAWSHGTIYGYTF